This is a list of T cell receptor beta chains from one sample in a study of T-cell reconstitution after alpha-beta-depleted transplantation in children. TCRdb ran MiXCR on the PCR reads and lists one entry per CDR3 protein. The sample contains about 300,000 distinct CDR3 sequences, around 7.3% of which appear only once. Sample: peripheral blood, taken 360 days after TCRalphabeta/CD19-depleted stem cell transplant. These receptor sequences come from a female patient between 2 and 15 years old who had a stem cell transplant for Fanconi anemia, so the T cells may come from the graft donor. Each CDR3 is given with its conserved first and last residue. Each record gives: clone size, V gene, J gene, D gene, CDR3 protein, CDR3 DNA. D genes are given only for firm matches. Size is omitted from some rows. Given values are once, few, many or a class for expanded clones.

many	TRBV5-1	TRBJ2-2	-	CASNPGLTNTGELFF	TGCGCCAGCAACCCAGGGTTAACGAACACCGGGGAGCTGTTTTTT
-	TRBV15	TRBJ1-2	-	CATSRDRPRALGYTF	TGTGCCACCAGCAGAGACCGCCCAAGAGCGCTTGGCTACACCTTC
few	TRBV5-1	TRBJ1-2	TRBD1	CASSPDRIFYGYTF	TGCGCCAGCAGCCCGGACAGGATCTTCTATGGCTACACCTTC
few	TRBV9	TRBJ2-7	TRBD1	CASSKGQGYEQYF	TGTGCCAGCAGCAAGGGACAGGGCTACGAGCAGTACTTC
many	TRBV5-1	TRBJ2-5	TRBD2	CASATGGPQETQYF	TGCGCCAGCGCTACGGGGGGACCTCAAGAGACCCAGTACTTC
few	TRBV7-9	TRBJ1-2	-	CASSFGGEGNGYTF	TGTGCCAGCAGCTTTGGCGGGGAAGGAAATGGCTACACCTTC
many	TRBV28	TRBJ2-3	-	CASRIPGNTQYF	TGTGCCAGCAGAATTCCCGGGAATACGCAGTATTTT
few	TRBV6-2/TRBV6-3	TRBJ2-1	TRBD2	CASSYVGGPLNEQFF	TGTGCCAGCAGTTACGTGGGAGGGCCTCTCAATGAGCAGTTCTTC
many	TRBV10-3	TRBJ2-3	-	CAIRGGNTQYF	TGTGCCATCCGGGGTGGGAATACGCAGTATTTT
few	TRBV11-2	TRBJ2-1	TRBD2	CASSLGLAAVPGPYNEQFF	TGTGCCAGCAGCTTAGGACTAGCGGCCGTCCCCGGGCCCTACAATGAGCAGTTCTTC
many	TRBV9	TRBJ2-1	-	CASSVVGSNEQFF	TGTGCCAGCAGCGTAGTAGGGAGCAATGAGCAGTTCTTC
many	TRBV7-9	TRBJ2-3	-	CASSLLDGGDTQYF	TGTGCCAGCAGCCTACTTGACGGCGGAGATACGCAGTATTTT
-	TRBV12-3/TRBV12-4	TRBJ1-6	-	CASSHDRRGVSPLHF	TGTGCCAGCAGCCATGACAGGCGGGGGGTGTCACCCCTCCACTTT
many	TRBV7-2	TRBJ2-1	-	CASSLVSGGNEQFF	TGTGCCAGCAGCTTAGTCTCTGGGGGCAATGAGCAGTTCTTC
-	TRBV30	TRBJ2-7	-	CAWPYEQYF	TGTGCCTGGCCGTACGAGCAGTACTTC
few	TRBV6-6	TRBJ2-5	-	CASSSWAGETQYF	TGTGCCAGCAGTAGTTGGGCCGGGGAGACCCAGTACTTC
many	TRBV5-5	TRBJ2-7	TRBD1	CASRKPGQGNYEQYF	TGTGCCAGCAGGAAGCCGGGACAGGGAAACTACGAGCAGTACTTC
many	TRBV5-1	TRBJ1-1	-	CASRSGVLSSEAFF	TGCGCCAGCAGATCAGGGGTGCTAAGTTCTGAAGCTTTCTTT
many	TRBV20-1	TRBJ2-3	-	CSAREGGTDTQYF	TGCAGTGCTAGAGAGGGGGGTACAGATACGCAGTATTTT
many	TRBV4-1	TRBJ2-1	-	CASSQLHGSYNEQFF	TGCGCCAGCAGCCAGTTACACGGGTCCTACAATGAGCAGTTCTTC
few	TRBV12-3/TRBV12-4	TRBJ2-2	-	CASSLIGQRTGELFF	TGTGCCAGCAGTTTAATAGGACAGAGGACCGGGGAGCTGTTTTTT
-	TRBV6-5	TRBJ2-1	TRBD2	CASTTRTSGGNEQFF	TGTGCCAGCACCACCCGGACTAGCGGGGGGAATGAGCAGTTCTTC
few	TRBV3-1	TRBJ1-1	TRBD1	CASSQAEDRTNTEAFF	TGTGCCAGCAGCCAAGCAGAGGACAGGACCAACACTGAAGCTTTCTTT
many	TRBV20-1	TRBJ2-2	-	CSGSSRGNTGELFF	TGCAGTGGCAGTTCGAGGGGGAACACCGGGGAGCTGTTTTTT
-	TRBV3-1	TRBJ1-6	-	CASSQGGGGPLHF	TGTGCCAGCAGCCAAGGAGGGGGAGGGCCCCTCCACTTT
many	TRBV2	TRBJ2-2	TRBD2	CAVPTRTSGSLNTGELFF	TGTGCTGTTCCTACCCGGACTAGCGGGAGCCTTAACACCGGGGAGCTGTTTTTT
many	TRBV3-1	TRBJ2-7	TRBD2	CASSWTSGLYEQYF	TGTGCCAGCAGCTGGACTAGCGGTCTTTACGAGCAGTACTTC
-	TRBV7-3	TRBJ1-5	-	CASSPREPPRGMGNQPQHF	TGTGCCAGCAGCCCACGGGAACCCCCTAGGGGAATGGGCAATCAGCCCCAGCATTTT
many	TRBV9	TRBJ2-1	TRBD1	CASSVEARGKSDEQFF	TGTGCCAGCAGCGTAGAGGCCAGGGGGAAGAGCGATGAGCAGTTCTTC
many	TRBV9	TRBJ2-7	TRBD2	CASSVGSRGGLYEQYF	TGTGCCAGCAGCGTAGGCTCGCGGGGAGGGCTATACGAGCAGTACTTC
-	TRBV6-2/TRBV6-3	TRBJ1-1	-	CASSKGGPEAFF	TGTGCCAGCAGTAAGGGGGGTCCTGAAGCTTTCTTT
few	TRBV27	TRBJ2-2	-	CASSFYPGELFF	TGTGCCAGCAGTTTTTATCCCGGGGAGCTGTTTTTT
-	TRBV14	TRBJ2-5	-	CASSQGTSRETQYF	TGTGCCAGCAGCCAAGGGACTTCAAGGGAGACCCAGTACTTC
-	TRBV7-9	TRBJ1-6	TRBD1	CASSLRDSGSPLHF	TGTGCCAGCAGCCTACGGGACAGCGGTTCACCCCTCCACTTT
many	TRBV12-3/TRBV12-4	TRBJ1-1	-	CASLQGRTEAFF	TGTGCCAGCCTCCAGGGTCGCACTGAAGCTTTCTTT
many	TRBV6-5	TRBJ1-1	-	CASSSSTEAFF	TGTGCCAGCAGTTCCTCCACTGAAGCTTTCTTT
many	TRBV28	TRBJ1-1	-	CASSPGHKNTEAFF	TGTGCCAGCAGCCCGGGACATAAGAACACTGAAGCTTTCTTT
few	TRBV3-1	TRBJ2-1	-	CASSTRPPQLVNEQFF	TGTGCCAGCAGCACCCGCCCCCCGCAACTAGTCAATGAGCAGTTCTTC
many	TRBV7-9	TRBJ2-1	TRBD2	CASSLLGRGAYNEQFF	TGTGCCAGCAGCTTACTCGGACGGGGGGCCTACAATGAGCAGTTCTTC
-	TRBV3-1	TRBJ1-1	-	CASSQVNGPEAFF	TGTGCCAGCAGCCAAGTGAACGGGCCTGAAGCTTTCTTT
-	TRBV20-1	TRBJ2-1	TRBD2	CCARAIPGTSGGSYNEQFF	TGCTGTGCTAGAGCCATTCCAGGGACTAGCGGGGGCTCCTACAATGAGCAGTTCTTC
many	TRBV6-6	TRBJ2-2	-	CASRTPLTGELFF	TGTGCCAGCAGAACCCCCCTCACCGGGGAGCTGTTTTTT
-	TRBV6-1	TRBJ2-5	-	CASSESPSVAETQYF	TGTGCCAGCAGTGAATCTCCTAGTGTCGCCGAGACCCAGTACTTC
-	TRBV20-1	TRBJ2-1	TRBD2	CSARAITSGVHEQFF	TGCAGTGCTAGAGCAATAACTAGCGGGGTGCATGAGCAGTTCTTC
many	TRBV12-3/TRBV12-4	TRBJ2-5	TRBD1	CASRQTGTGGETQYF	TGTGCCAGCAGGCAAACCGGGACAGGGGGAGAGACCCAGTACTTC
many	TRBV4-3	TRBJ1-4	-	CASSQGQAGREKLFF	TGCGCCAGCAGCCAAGGCCAGGCCGGGAGGGAAAAACTGTTTTTT
-	TRBV14	TRBJ2-7	-	CASSQFAGGYEQYF	TGTGCCAGCAGCCAATTCGCCGGAGGGTACGAGCAGTACTTC
many	TRBV5-1	TRBJ1-1	TRBD1	CASSPLTGDRGTEAFF	TGCGCCAGCAGCCCGCTAACCGGGGACAGGGGCACTGAAGCTTTCTTT
many	TRBV29-1	TRBJ2-7	-	CSVGGLYEQYF	TGCAGCGTTGGAGGACTCTACGAGCAGTACTTC
-	TRBV7-3	TRBJ2-7	-	CASSSPRDPYEQYF	TGTGCCAGCAGCTCCCCCAGGGACCCATACGAGCAGTACTTC